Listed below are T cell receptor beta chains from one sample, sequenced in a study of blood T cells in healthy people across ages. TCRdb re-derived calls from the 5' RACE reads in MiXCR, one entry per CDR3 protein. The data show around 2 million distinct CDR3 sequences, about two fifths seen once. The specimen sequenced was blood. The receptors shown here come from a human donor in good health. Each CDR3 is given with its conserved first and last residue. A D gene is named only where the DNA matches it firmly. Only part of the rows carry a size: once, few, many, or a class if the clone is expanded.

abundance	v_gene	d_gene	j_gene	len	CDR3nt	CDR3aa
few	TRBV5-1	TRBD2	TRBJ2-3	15	TGCGCCAGCAGAATAGCGGGGCCTATGTCGGGTACGCAGTATTTT	CASRIAGPMSGTQYF
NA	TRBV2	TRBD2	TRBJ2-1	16	TGTGTCGGCAGTTGGGAGCGGGGGGGCAGAGGCGATGAGCAGTTCTTC	CVGSWERGGRGDEQFF
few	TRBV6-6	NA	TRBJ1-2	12	TGTGCCAGCACCGCCGCGCGGGACGGCTACACCTTC	CASTAARDGYTF
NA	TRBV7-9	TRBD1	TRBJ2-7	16	TGTGCCAGCAGCGAAGGAGGGACAGGGAAATCCTACGAGCAGTACTTC	CASSEGGTGKSYEQYF
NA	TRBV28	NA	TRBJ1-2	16	TGTGCCAGCTCCCTCGGGGGAGGGAGCGGTATAGGGAGCTACACCTTC	CASSLGGGSGIGSYTF
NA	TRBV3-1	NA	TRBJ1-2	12	TGTGCCAGCAGCCCCGGACAGAATGGCTACACCTTC	CASSPGQNGYTF
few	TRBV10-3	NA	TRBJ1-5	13	TGTGCCATCAGTGATCAGGGTAATCAGCCCCAGCATTTT	CAISDQGNQPQHF
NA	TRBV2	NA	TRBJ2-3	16	TGTGCCAGCGTTGGCGCGGGGGCCTATAGCACAGATACGCAGTATTTT	CASVGAGAYSTDTQYF
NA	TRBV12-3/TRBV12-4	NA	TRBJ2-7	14	TGTGCCAGCAGTCCCTTCGGGCAGTTCTACGAGCAGTACTTC	CASSPFGQFYEQYF
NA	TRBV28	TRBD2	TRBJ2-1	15	TGTGCCAGCAGTGGCGGGGGACCCGCCTACAATGAGCAGTTCTTC	CASSGGGPAYNEQFF
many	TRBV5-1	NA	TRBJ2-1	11	TGCGCCAGCAGCTTGGAGTATGAGCAGTTCTTC	CASSLEYEQFF
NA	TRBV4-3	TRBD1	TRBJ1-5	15	TGCGCCAGCAGCCACAGACAGGGAAGGGATCAGCCCCAGCATTTT	CASSHRQGRDQPQHF
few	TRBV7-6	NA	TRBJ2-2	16	TGTGCCAGCAGCTTAAACCCGGAGGGGGGAGCCGGGGAGCTGTTTTTT	CASSLNPEGGAGELFF
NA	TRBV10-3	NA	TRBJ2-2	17	TGTGCCATCAGCCCAAGTATGGACAGCCTAAACGCCGGGGAGCTGTTTTTT	CAISPSMDSLNAGELFF
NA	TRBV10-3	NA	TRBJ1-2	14	TGTGCCATCAGTGAGTCCCCCGTGGGGCATGGCTACACCTTC	CAISESPVGHGYTF
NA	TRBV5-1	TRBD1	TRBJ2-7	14	TGCGCCAGCAGTGAGGGGGCGAGCTCCTACGAGCAGTACTTC	CASSEGASSYEQYF
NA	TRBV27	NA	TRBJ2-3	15	TGTGCCTGCAGTGCATGGGACGGAAACACAGATACGCAGTATTTT	CACSAWDGNTDTQYF
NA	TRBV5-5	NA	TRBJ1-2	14	TGTGCCAGCAGCTTGGAGCGGGGTGCGGGGGGCTACACCTTC	CASSLERGAGGYTF
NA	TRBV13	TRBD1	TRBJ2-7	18	TGTGCCAGCAGCTCCCGAGACAGGGGCCAAACCCAAGCCTACGAGCAGTACTTC	CASSSRDRGQTQAYEQYF
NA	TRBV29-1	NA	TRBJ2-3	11	TGCAGCGTTGAAGAGATAGATACGCAGTATTTT	CSVEEIDTQYF
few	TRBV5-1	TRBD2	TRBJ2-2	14	TGCGCCAGCGGCAGCGGGGGAGGCACCGGGGAGCTGTTTTTT	CASGSGGGTGELFF
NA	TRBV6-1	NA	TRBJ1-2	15	TGTGCCAGCAGTGTAACGGTGGAAGGAGGATATGGCTACACCTTC	CASSVTVEGGYGYTF
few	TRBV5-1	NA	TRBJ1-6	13	TGCGCCAGCGCGACGGACGGAAGTTCACCCCTCCACTTT	CASATDGSSPLHF
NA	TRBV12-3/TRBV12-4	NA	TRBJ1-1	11	TGTGCCAGCAGTTCACAGACTGAAGCTTTCTTT	CASSSQTEAFF
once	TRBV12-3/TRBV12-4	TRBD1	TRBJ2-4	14	TGTGCCGGCAGTCCCACGGACAGGGCGAAAGAGCAGTACTTC	CAGSPTDRAKEQYF
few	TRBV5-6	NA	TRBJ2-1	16	TGTGCCAGCAGCTTGGCATTGAGGATGGGAGACAATGAGCAGTTCTTC	CASSLALRMGDNEQFF
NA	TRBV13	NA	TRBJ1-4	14	TGTGCCAGCAGCTTAGTTGGGGGGAATGAAAAACTGTTTTTT	CASSLVGGNEKLFF
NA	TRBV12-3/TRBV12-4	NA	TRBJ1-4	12	TGTGCCAGCAGTACAGGGAGTGAAAAACTGTTTTTT	CASSTGSEKLFF
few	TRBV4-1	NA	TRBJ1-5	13	TGCGCCAGCAGCCAAGATGCGAGGCAGCCCCAGCATTTT	CASSQDARQPQHF
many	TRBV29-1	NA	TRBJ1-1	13	TGCAGCGCCCGAGGGGTAGTGAACACTGAAGCTTTCTTT	CSARGVVNTEAFF
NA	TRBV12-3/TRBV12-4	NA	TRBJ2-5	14	TGTGCCAGCAGGGATAGGACGGCCCAAGAGACCCAGTACTTC	CASRDRTAQETQYF
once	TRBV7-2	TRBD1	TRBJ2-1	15	TGTGCCAGCAGCGGTGGGACAGGGTTGAACAATGAGCAGTTCTTC	CASSGGTGLNNEQFF
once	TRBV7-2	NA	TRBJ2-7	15	TGTGCCAGCAGCCCGAGCGAGGGGAAATCCTACGAGCAGTACTTC	CASSPSEGKSYEQYF
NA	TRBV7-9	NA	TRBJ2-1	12	TGTGCCAGCAGCGAACTAGCTGTAAAGCAGTTCTTC	CASSELAVKQFF
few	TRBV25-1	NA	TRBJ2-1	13	TGTGCCAGCAGTGAATATTTTGGCGATGAGCAGTTCTTC	CASSEYFGDEQFF
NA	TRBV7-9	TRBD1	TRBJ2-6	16	TGTGCCAGCATCAACAGGGGGCGGTCGGGGGCCAACGTCCTGACTTTC	CASINRGRSGANVLTF
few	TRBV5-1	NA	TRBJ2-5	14	TGCGCCAGCAGCTTGGAATCCAACCAAGAGACCCAGTACTTC	CASSLESNQETQYF
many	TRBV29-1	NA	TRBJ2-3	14	TGCAGCGTTGTGCAGGGCGAGGGCACAGATACGCAGTATTTT	CSVVQGEGTDTQYF
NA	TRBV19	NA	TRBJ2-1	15	TGTGCCAGTAGTATAGAGGGCGGTGTCTACAATGAGCAGTTCTTC	CASSIEGGVYNEQFF
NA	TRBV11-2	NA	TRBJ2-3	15	TGTGCCTGCGGCGGCTCGGGTGTGACTACAGATACGCAGTATTTT	CACGGSGVTTDTQYF
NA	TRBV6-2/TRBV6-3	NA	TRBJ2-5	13	TGTGCCAGCAGTTTACTCCGGGGAAACGAGCAGCACTTC	CASSLLRGNEQHF
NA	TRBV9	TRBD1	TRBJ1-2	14	TGTGCCAGCAGCGACGACAGGGGGCTGAATGGCTACACCTTC	CASSDDRGLNGYTF
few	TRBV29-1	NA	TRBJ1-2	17	TGCAGCGTTCTTGGCCCCCAGAGTGGTTTTTCGGACTATGGCTACACCTTC	CSVLGPQSGFSDYGYTF
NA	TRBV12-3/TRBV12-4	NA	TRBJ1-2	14	TGTGCCAGCAGTTTAGAGGGGAAGGGCTATGGCTACACCTTC	CASSLEGKGYGYTF
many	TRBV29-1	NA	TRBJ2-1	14	TGCAGCGTTAGTCCGGCTTCAATAGGGAATGAGCAGTTCTTC	CSVSPASIGNEQFF
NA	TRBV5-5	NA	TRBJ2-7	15	TGTGCCAGCAGCTTGGATGCTACCTACTCCTACGAGCAGTACTTC	CASSLDATYSYEQYF
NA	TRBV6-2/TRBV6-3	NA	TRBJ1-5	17	TGTGCCAGCAGTTACAGAGGGGGGCGCGGAGGCAATCAGCCCCAGCATTTT	CASSYRGGRGGNQPQHF
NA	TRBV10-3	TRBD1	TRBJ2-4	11	TGTGCCACTCAACGGGACAGACATAGGTACTTC	CATQRDRHRYF
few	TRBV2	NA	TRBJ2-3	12	TGTGCCAGCAGTTCAATGCCTCCTACGCAGTATTTT	CASSSMPPTQYF
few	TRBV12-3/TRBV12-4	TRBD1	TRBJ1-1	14	TGTGCCAGCAGTTCAGGGGGCGTGTGGACTGAAGCTTTCTTT	CASSSGGVWTEAFF
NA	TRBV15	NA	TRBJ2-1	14	TGTGCCACCAGCAGGCCGAGAAACAGGAAAGAGCAGTTCTTC	CATSRPRNRKEQFF
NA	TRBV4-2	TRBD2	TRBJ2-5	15	TGTGCCAGCAGCCAAGAAGCGGGGGGATGGGAGACCCAGTACTTC	CASSQEAGGWETQYF
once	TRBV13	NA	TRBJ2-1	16	TGTGCCAGCAGCCCGGGGGAGACTCCACCTATCAATGAGCAGTTCTTC	CASSPGETPPINEQFF
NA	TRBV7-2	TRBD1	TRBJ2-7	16	TGTGCCAGCAGCTTAAGGGGACAGGGAGTAGGGCACGAGCAGTACTTC	CASSLRGQGVGHEQYF